This T cell receptor (beta chain) was identified in a study of vaccination effects on CD4 cells after COVID-19. Trimming removed 6 bases from V and 5 bases from J; junction bases left unmatched: 6. Germline CDR1 LNHDA, CDR2 SQIVND (reference sequence). The length of the CDR3 is 13 residues. Study-level points and caveats: There was marked clonal contraction among infection- and vaccine-induced clones late after vaccination. Healthy vaccinees' vaccine-induced clones included only 1 of 255 cross-reacting with common cold coronaviruses.

Expansion of antigen-specific CD4+ T cells with viral peptide pools was carried out by the ViraFEST assay before sequencing. Culture proceeded for approximately 9 days, and CD4+ T cells were then isolated. The vaccine given was either BNT162b2 or mRNA-1273, in two doses. Each culture well received roughly 1.8 million PBMC. These cells were then cultured in IMDM with about 9.9 IU/ml IL-2 and around 9.6 ug/ml peptides. In regard to this clone: Its target is unknown.

Sequencing was performed with immunoSEQ multiplex PCR; in TCRdb, only in-frame clones are kept and a portion is missing. The sample gives more than 65,000 clones, around 81% of which show up once; more than 1% is in the top ten. This chain uses TRBV19 with TRBJ2-5, with 7 bases lining up with TRBD1. The sequences come from CD4+ T cells from PBMCs cultured with HCoV-229E spike peptides, collected after COVID-19 vaccination. The sequence derives from a human donor who received a COVID-19 vaccine. This CDR3 is CASSRRGLETQYF. The DNA of the CDR3 is TGTGCCAGTAGCCGTAGGGGGCTGGAGACCCAGTACTTC. The complete variable domain, with remaining parts taken from reference TRBV19 and TRBJ2-5, reads DGGITQSPKYLFRKEGQNVTLSCEQNLNHDAMYWYRQDPGQGLRLIYYSQIVNDFQKGDIAEGYSVSREKKESFPLTVTSAQKNPTAFYLCASSRRGLETQYFGPGTRLLVL.